Here is one TCR beta chain with its context. Germline CDR1 reads MNHNS; CDR2 reads SASEGT. The CDR3 covers 15 residues. Trimming cost V 7 bases and J 0 bases; bases outside gene matches: 4. The repertoire was sequenced with immunoSEQ multiplex PCR; TCRdb's copy has only in-frame clones and lacks some. Here the sample spans 350,000 to 400,000 clones, roughly nine tenths being singletons. This record belongs to a study of blood T cell repertoires in COVID-19. Material for sequencing was PBMCs or T cells enriched from blood (not recorded which). The origin of this receptor is a woman aged 25 to 39 who had recovered from COVID-19. This sequence joins TRBV6-1 and TRBJ2-5; 11 nucleotides agree with TRBD2. CDR3 sequence: CASTTSGGYQETQYF. DNA for the CDR3: TGTGCCAGCACCACTAGCGGGGGATACCAAGAGACCCAGTACTTC.